Described below is a single T cell receptor beta chain sequence and its context. These data belong to a study of blood T cell repertoires in COVID-19. In the original workflow: Estimated nucleated cell counts came from reference gene primer amplification. TCRdb's copy holds only in-frame clones and misses some; the assay was immunoSEQ multiplex PCR. V, J and clone size are taken as reported in that table, and D and trimming were inferred from the DNA itself. Here the sample spans about 19,000 clones, almost 85% being singletons. Input material: peripheral blood. The clonotype was recovered from a man at least 80 years old with acute or convalescent COVID-19.

DNA of the CDR3: TGTGCCAGCAGCTTAGTGTACGGGACCAAAAACATTCAGTACTTC. Its translation: CASSLVYGTKNIQYF. V and J are TRBV7-8 and TRBJ2-4; TRBD2 might be the D (5 bases). The CDR3 is 15 residues long. Germline V gene sequence: CDR1 SGHVS, CDR2 FQNEAQ. V lost 1 base and J 2 bases, leaving 9 bases between the germline ends.